The 12 T cell receptor beta chains listed next were all sequenced from one sample in a study of shared clonotypes between healthy human individuals. Data came from immunoSEQ multiplex PCR; TCRdb stores just in-frame clones and leaves some out. Here the sample spans roughly 1 million clones, roughly 74% being singletons. The sequencing input was memory CD4+ T cells from PBMCs. The sample's subset: CD45RA-negative fraction. The receptors come from a young man in good health. Some clones in this sample may be carry-over from other donors' samples.

This clone was counted between two and nine times. This chain links TRBV28 with TRBJ2-7; TRBD1 matches 12 bases. J gave up 5 bases and V 4 bases, and 6 bases lay outside the gene matches. This CDR3 comprises 15 residues. Germline loops: CDR1 MDHEN, CDR2 SYDVKM. CDR3 loop: CASSSSGTGGNEQYF. The CDR3 DNA is TGTGCCAGCAGTTCCTCCGGGACAGGGGGCAACGAGCAGTACTTC.

This clone was counted a single time. The chain carries TRBV2 and TRBJ2-3, with D possibly matching TRBD1 (6 bases). CDR3 size: 15 residues. CDR1 is SNHLY, CDR2 FYNNEI, per germline. V was cut by 4 bases and J by 2 bases, with 13 bases left in between. Here the CDR3 DNA reads TGTGCCAGCAGTGGTCAGCACAGGGCCACAGATACGCAGTATTTT. This gives the protein CASSGQHRATDTQYF.

This chain joins TRBV28 and TRBJ2-7; 12 bases match TRBD2. The V gene's germline CDR1 is MDHEN and CDR2 SYDVKM. V lost 7 bases, J lost 3 bases, and 4 bases stayed unmatched. This CDR3 is 14 amino acids long. The DNA of the CDR3 is TGTGCCAGCATGCCTAGCGGGAGGGTCTACGAGCAGTACTTC. Protein sequence: CASMPSGRVYEQYF.

This rearrangement joins TRBV7-9 to TRBJ2-1, with TRBD2 matching 7 bases. The junction had 12 bases not matched to a gene; V was cut back by 4 bases and J by 6 bases. The germline gives CDR1 SEHNR, CDR2 FQNEAQ (reference sequence). The CDR3 runs 16 residues. CDR3 amino acids: CASSSVAGEDGNEQFF. The CDR3 nucleotides read TGTGCCAGCAGCTCTGTCGCGGGAGAGGATGGCAATGAGCAGTTCTTC.

The rearrangement joins TRBV5-3 to TRBJ2-7, with 10 bases that match TRBD2. TRBV5-3 is an ORF for which the function is uncertain. With 0 bases clipped from V and 2 bases from J, the junction kept 8 bases outside the gene matches. The CDR3 covers 17 residues. The CDR3 nucleotides are TGTGCCAGAAGCTTGGTGGCTAGCGGGAGTGTCGCCTACGAGCAGTACTTC. This codes for CARSLVASGSVAYEQYF.

About this clone itself: This could be a read error, since a much larger clone is one nucleotide away. This chain connects TRBV28 to TRBJ2-3; D not certain. From germline, CDR1 is MDHEN and CDR2 SYDVKM. Trimming left V 5 bases short and J 2 bases short, with 5 bases between. CDR3 length: 12 residues. CDR3 sequence: CASSPHTDTQYF. The CDR3 DNA reads as TGTGCCAGCAGTCCCCACACAGATACGCAGTATTTT.

The V gene is TRBV15, the J gene TRBJ2-1, with 8 bases that match TRBD1. Germline V gene lookup returns CDR1 LNHNV and CDR2 YYDKDF (reference sequence). This CDR3 contains 16 residues. J was trimmed by 5 bases and V by 1 base; bases with no gene match: 7. CDR3 in DNA: TGTGCCACCAGCAGAGCCGACAGGGGAATGGACAATGAGCAGTTCTTC. Its translation: CATSRADRGMDNEQFF.

This clone appeared a single time. In DNA form, the CDR3 reads TGCAGTGCTAGAGATTTCTCTGATGAGTACTTC. Its translation: CSARDFSDEYF. The chain combines TRBV20-1 with TRBJ2-7, with D unresolved. This CDR3 spans 11 amino acids. Trimming stripped 0 bases from V and 11 bases from J, with 11 bases between. Germline CDR1 and CDR2: DFQATT and SNEGSKA (reference sequence).

This clone has just a few counts. J is TRBJ1-1 and V is TRBV2; D might be TRBD1 (5 bases). Trimming took 4 bases from V and 1 from J, leaving 10 bases between them. Germline V lookup: CDR1 SNHLY, CDR2 FYNNEI. The CDR3 consists of 14 residues. In nucleotides, the CDR3 is TGTGCCAGCAGTGTAGGCCAGGGGAACACTGAAGCTTTCTTT. It encodes CASSVGQGNTEAFF.

The J gene is TRBJ2-7, the V gene TRBV28; D possibly corresponds to TRBD1 (6 bases). CDR1 MDHEN and CDR2 SYDVKM come from the germline V gene. V lost 6 bases to trimming and J lost 3 bases, with 18 bases between them. The CDR3 has 15 residues. The CDR3 spells CASSPIGQFDYEQYF. For the CDR3, the DNA is TGTGCCAGCAGCCCAATTGGACAGTTTGACTACGAGCAGTACTTC.

The chain links TRBV7-3 to TRBJ2-7; D is uncertain. The CDR3 covers 13 residues. The germline CDR1 and CDR2 sequences are SGHTA and FQGTGA. V shed 2 bases and J shed 6 bases, with 11 bases lying between them. For the CDR3, the DNA is TGTGCCAGCAGCTTATCTCCGGGTGGCGAGCAGTACTTC. It translates to CASSLSPGGEQYF.

V usage is TRBV28 and J usage is TRBJ2-5; 7 bases map to TRBD2. V was clipped by 10 bases and J by 6 bases; unmatched bases: 14. The CDR3 extends over 14 amino acids. Germline V gene lookup returns CDR1 MDHEN and CDR2 SYDVKM. Here the CDR3 reads CATNGGGGTKTQYF. DNA of the CDR3: TGTGCCACCAATGGGGGGGGAGGTACGAAGACCCAGTACTTC.